This entry lists 20 T cell receptor beta chains sequenced from one sample in a study of CXCR3-negative and CXCR3-positive naive CD8 T cells. Overall study results and limits: For CXCR3-positive naive cells, TRB CDR3s were more hydrophobic than those of CXCR3-negative naive cells.

For these receptors, no antigen is known. Researchers prepared the TRB cDNA libraries using 5' RACE with UMI labels. TCRdb reprocessed the 5' RACE reads and keeps a single row for each CDR3 protein, giving no DNA. This table holds 100,000 to 150,000 distinct CDR3 sequences. The specimen sequenced was naive CXCR3+ CD8+ T cells from blood. Subset in this sample: CD45RO-CCR7+CD27+CD95- naive CD8+ T cells expressing CXCR3 (TNR3+). The receptors stem from a human donor in good health. Some clones in this sample may be carry-over from other donors' samples.

The chain's CDR3 is CASSSPRESGNYNEQFF. This rearrangement joins TRBV5-4 to TRBJ2-1. This CDR3 comprises 17 residues. Germline lookup yields CDR1 SGHNT and CDR2 YYREEE (reference sequence).

V usage is TRBV3-1 and J usage is TRBJ2-7. This CDR3 has 14 residues. From germline, CDR1 is LGHDT and CDR2 YNNKEL (reference sequence). The CDR3 sequence is CASSEIGGSYEQYF.

This chain connects TRBV6-1 to TRBJ2-1; the D call from TCRdb, TRBD1, cannot be confirmed without DNA. The CDR3 is 14 residues long. CDR1 is MNHNS, CDR2 SASEGT, per germline. CDR3 protein: CASTRTGVGNEQFF.

CDR3 protein: CASSVGPDTSYEQYF. This chain uses TRBV9 with TRBJ2-7; TCRdb calls TRBD2, which cannot be checked without DNA. The CDR3 length is 15 residues. From germline, CDR1 is SGDLS and CDR2 YYNGEE.

The chain has TRBV7-6 and TRBJ1-1; checking the TCRdb D call of TRBD1 is not possible without DNA. Germline V gene data show CDR1 as SGHVS and CDR2 as FNYEAQ. The CDR3 contains 16 residues. The CDR3 sequence is CASSLGFGPGHTEAFF.

The chain recombines TRBV23-1 with TRBJ2-3; TCRdb designates TRBD2, a call that cannot be tested without DNA. TRBV23-1 counts as an open reading frame of uncertain function. This CDR3 region has 18 residues. This chain's CDR3 is CASSQSVWRGMLADTQYF.

The chain couples TRBV7-8 to TRBJ1-4. The CDR3 sequence is 16 residues long. CDR1 is SGHVS and CDR2 is FQNEAQ in the germline V gene. The CDR3: CASSLEPGSTNEKLFF.

CDR3 amino acids: CSVEYGNGDRASSYEQYF. The chain is built from TRBV29-1 and TRBJ2-7; no DNA is available, so the TRBD1 call from TCRdb remains unchecked. The CDR3 runs to 18 residues. CDR1 is SQVTM and CDR2 is ANQGSEA in the germline V gene.

The chain carries TRBV13 and TRBJ1-2. The CDR3 contains 14 residues. Germline values: CDR1 PRHDT, CDR2 FYEKMQ (reference sequence). CDR3 protein: CAGSLSGSRYGYTF.

The gene calls are TRBV5-1 and TRBJ1-3. The CDR3 contains 17 residues. Germline lookup yields CDR1 SGHRS and CDR2 YFSETQ. The chain's CDR3 is CASSVLGWAGSGNTIYF.

V and J are TRBV28 and TRBJ2-3; TCRdb picks TRBD1, but there is no DNA to check that call. This CDR3 region has 14 residues. Germline CDR1 reads MDHEN; CDR2 reads SYDVKM. CDR3 region: CASSFQGGYDTQYF.

The chain's CDR3 is CASSYEDGGAENEQFF. The chain employs TRBV6-2 or TRBV6-3 and TRBJ2-1; TCRdb selects TRBD1, and the lack of DNA leaves this call unchecked. This CDR3 is 16 amino acids long. Germline-derived CDR1 and CDR2 are MNHEY and SVGEGT.

This sequence joins TRBV29-1 and TRBJ2-7. CDR1 and CDR2 from the germline V gene are SQVTM and ANQGSEA. This CDR3 has 12 amino acids. The CDR3 sequence is CSVVAETYEQYF.

The chain has TRBV20-1 and TRBJ2-3; TCRdb names TRBD2, which stays unverified in the absence of DNA. In germline, CDR1 is DFQATT, CDR2 SNEGSKA (reference sequence). The length of the CDR3 is 15 residues. This CDR3 is CSAGDSVEATDTQYF.

The chain combines TRBV28 with TRBJ2-7; TCRdb's assignment of TRBD2 cannot be checked, as there is no DNA. The CDR3 has 13 residues. Germline-derived CDR1 and CDR2 are MDHEN and SYDVKM. This chain's CDR3 is CASSFRRVHEQYF.

The V and J genes are TRBV4-3 and TRBJ2-2; absent DNA, TCRdb's TRBD1 call cannot be checked. This CDR3 comprises 15 residues. CDR1 and CDR2 from the germline V gene are LGHNA and YSLEER. CDR3 residues: CASSQLGQGTGELFF.

The J gene is TRBJ1-1, the V gene TRBV5-1. Germline CDR1 SGHRS, CDR2 YFSETQ. The CDR3 length is 14 residues. CDR3 in amino acids: CASQAGKMNTEAFF.

The chain combines TRBV28 with TRBJ2-1; there is no DNA to check the TCRdb D call of TRBD2. The germline gives CDR1 MDHEN, CDR2 SYDVKM. The CDR3 has 16 residues. CDR3: CASTEREGTPYNEQFF.

The genes are TRBV29-1 and TRBJ2-3; the TCRdb call, TRBD1, lacks DNA for checking. This CDR3 is built from 13 residues. The germline V gene encodes CDR1 SQVTM and CDR2 ANQGSEA. The CDR3 spells CSVLGQGSDTQYF.

V gene TRBV7-6 combines with J gene TRBJ2-1; without DNA, the TCRdb call of TRBD1 cannot be checked. This CDR3 region has 14 residues. Germline-derived CDR1 and CDR2 are SGHVS and FNYEAQ. The CDR3: CASSLLVGADEQFF.